This TCR beta chain is drawn from a study of T-cell reconstitution after alpha-beta-depleted transplantation in children. Germline V gives CDR1 MNHNS, CDR2 SASEGT. With 2 bases removed from V and 8 bases from J, the gap between germline ends came to 16 bases. This CDR3 is 15 amino acids long. Molecular barcoding with unique molecular identifiers was used for the TCRbeta library. MiXCR, run by TCRdb on the PCR reads, gives a single entry per CDR3 protein. Here the sample spans about 420,000 distinct CDR3 sequences, 15% to 20% being singletons. At least ten counts were recorded for this clonotype. The TCR was taken from a boy younger than two who had a stem cell transplant for Wiskott-Aldrich syndrome, so the T cells may come from the graft donor. This chain links TRBV6-1 with TRBJ2-1; perhaps TRBD1 as D (5 bases). This sample comprised PBMCs, mostly from graft donor cells, obtained 360 days after TCRalphabeta/CD19-depleted stem cell transplant. The chain's CDR3 is CASSELAGSLDEQFF. The CDR3 nucleotides are TGTGCCAGCAGTGAATTGGCAGGGTCTCTCGATGAGCAGTTCTTC.